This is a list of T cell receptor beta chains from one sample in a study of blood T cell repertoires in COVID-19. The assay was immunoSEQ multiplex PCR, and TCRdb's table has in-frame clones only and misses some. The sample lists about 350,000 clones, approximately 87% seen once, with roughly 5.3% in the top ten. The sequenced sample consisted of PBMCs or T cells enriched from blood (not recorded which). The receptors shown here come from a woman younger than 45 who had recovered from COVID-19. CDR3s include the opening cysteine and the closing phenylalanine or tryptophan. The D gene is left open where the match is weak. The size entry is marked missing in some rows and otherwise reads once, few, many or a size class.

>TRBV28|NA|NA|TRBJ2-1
TGTGCCAGCAGTGGGCCAGGGGGGAGGCAGTTCTTC
CASSGPGGRQFF
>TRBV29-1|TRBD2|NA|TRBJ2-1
TGCAGCGTGGTGCCGGGACTAGCCTCCAGGGAGCAGTTCTTC
CSVVPGLASREQFF
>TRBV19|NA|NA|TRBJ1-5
TGTGCCAGTACCAGACGGCCCACATCGGGACAGCCCCAGCATTTT
CASTRRPTSGQPQHF
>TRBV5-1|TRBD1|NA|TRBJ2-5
TGCGCCAGCAGCGGGGGACAGGGGGCGGAGACCCAGTACTTC
CASSGGQGAETQYF
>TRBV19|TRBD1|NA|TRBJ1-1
TGTGCCAGTAGTACTCTCTACAGGGGGCGAAATGATGTTGAAGCTTTCTTT
CASSTLYRGRNDVEAFF
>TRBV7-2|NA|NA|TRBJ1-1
TGTGCCAGCAGCACCAACGCGGCGTTTGGAGCTTTCTTT
CASSTNAAFGAFF
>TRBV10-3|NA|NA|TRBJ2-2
TGTGCCATCAGTGGCACTAGCAACACCGGGGAGCTGTTTTTT
CAISGTSNTGELFF
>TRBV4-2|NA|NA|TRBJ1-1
TGTGCCAGCAGCCTACAGGCCCGGGGGGACACTGAAGCTTTCTTT
CASSLQARGDTEAFF
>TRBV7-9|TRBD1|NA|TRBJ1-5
TGTGCCAGCAGCTCGGGACAGGGGTACAATCAGCCCCAGCATTTT
CASSSGQGYNQPQHF
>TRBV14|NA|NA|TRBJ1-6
TGTGCCAGCAGCCAAGATCTAAGGAGTTCACCCCTCCACTTT
CASSQDLRSSPLHF
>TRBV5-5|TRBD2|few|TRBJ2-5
TGTGCCAGCAGCCCGGGACTAGCCAATTGGGGCATAGAGACCCAGTACTTC
CASSPGLANWGIETQYF
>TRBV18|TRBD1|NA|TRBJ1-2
TGTGCCAGCTCCCGGGACAGTCGTTATGGCTACACCTTC
CASSRDSRYGYTF
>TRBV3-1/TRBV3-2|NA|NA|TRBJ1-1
TGTGCCAGCAGCCAAGAGCGGGACCTTCCCGCTTTCTTT
CASSQERDLPAFF
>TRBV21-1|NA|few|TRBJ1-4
TGTGCCAGCAGCAAATGGGACAGCCCACTATTTAATGAAAAACTGTTTTTT
CASSKWDSPLFNEKLFF
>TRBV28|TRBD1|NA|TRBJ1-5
TGTGCCAGCCGTGGACAGGGTAAAAATCAGCCCCAGCATTTT
CASRGQGKNQPQHF
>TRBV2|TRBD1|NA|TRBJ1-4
TGTGCCAGCACCCAGGACAGGGGCGCTGAAAAACTGTTTTTT
CASTQDRGAEKLFF
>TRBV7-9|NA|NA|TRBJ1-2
TGTGCCAGCAGCGACTTAGCCTCCGGGTTGGAGGGCTACACCTTC
CASSDLASGLEGYTF
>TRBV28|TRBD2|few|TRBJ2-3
TGTGCCAGCAGTCCTCTTTGGGGGGGGTATGCAGATACGCAGTATTTT
CASSPLWGGYADTQYF
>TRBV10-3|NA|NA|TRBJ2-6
TGTGCCACACAGGGATCCGGGGCCAACGTCCTGACTTTC
CATQGSGANVLTF
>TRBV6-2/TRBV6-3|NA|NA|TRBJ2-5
TGTGCCAGCAGTTACTCTGGGCCCCGGGGGGCAACCCAAGAGACCCAGTACTTC
CASSYSGPRGATQETQYF
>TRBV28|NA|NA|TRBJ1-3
TGTGCCAGCAGTTCGACTCCGGGTCGGAACACCATATATTTT
CASSSTPGRNTIYF
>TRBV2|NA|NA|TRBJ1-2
TGTGCCAGCAGCCCTTATACGCAGGGCGCTGATGGCTACACCTTC
CASSPYTQGADGYTF
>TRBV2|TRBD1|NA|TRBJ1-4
TGTGCCAGCAACAGGGGAACAACTAATGAAAAACTGTTTTTT
CASNRGTTNEKLFF
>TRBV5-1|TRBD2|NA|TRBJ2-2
TGCGCCAGCCGACTAGCGGGGACCGGGGAGCTGTTTTTT
CASRLAGTGELFF
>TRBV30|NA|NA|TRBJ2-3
TGTGCCTGGAGTGTACAAGAACAGTCTACGCAGTATTTT
CAWSVQEQSTQYF
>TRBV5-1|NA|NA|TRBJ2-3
TGCGCCAGCAGCTGGTTTGGGGAGGTTGGTGCAGATACGCAGTATTTT
CASSWFGEVGADTQYF
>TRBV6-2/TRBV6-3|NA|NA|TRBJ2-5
TGTGCCAGCAGTTACTCGAGCAGGATGGACCAGTACTTC
CASSYSSRMDQYF
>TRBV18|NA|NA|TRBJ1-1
TGTGCCAGCTCACCAGGGTTCCTGAGCGGAGAGAACACTGAAGCTTTCTTT
CASSPGFLSGENTEAFF
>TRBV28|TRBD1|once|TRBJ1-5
TGTGCCAGCATCGCCGGGACAGGGGGCTTCCAGCCCCAGCATTTT
CASIAGTGGFQPQHF